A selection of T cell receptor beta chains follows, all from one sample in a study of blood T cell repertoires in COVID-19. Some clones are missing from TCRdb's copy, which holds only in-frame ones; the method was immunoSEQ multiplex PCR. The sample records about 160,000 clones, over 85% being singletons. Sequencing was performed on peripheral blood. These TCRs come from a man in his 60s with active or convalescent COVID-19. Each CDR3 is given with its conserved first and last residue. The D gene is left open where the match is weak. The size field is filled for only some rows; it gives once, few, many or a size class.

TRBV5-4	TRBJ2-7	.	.	CASSLAGRGYEQYF	TGTGCCAGCAGCTTGGCCGGGCGGGGCTACGAGCAGTACTTC
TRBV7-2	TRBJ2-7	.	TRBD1	CASSLGDRGTPYEQYF	TGTGCCAGCAGCTTAGGGGACAGGGGGACGCCCTACGAGCAGTACTTC
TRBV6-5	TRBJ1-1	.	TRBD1	CAGGQGSVTEAFF	TGTGCGGGGGGACAGGGGAGTGTCACTGAAGCTTTCTTT
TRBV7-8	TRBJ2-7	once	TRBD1	CASSFRQGANEQYF	TGTGCCAGCAGCTTCCGACAGGGGGCAAACGAGCAGTACTTC
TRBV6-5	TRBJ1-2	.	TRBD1	CASTEGGGRGGYTF	TGTGCCAGCACCGAAGGGGGTGGCAGGGGGGGCTACACCTTC
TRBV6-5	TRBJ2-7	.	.	CASSYSRTNPYEQYF	TGTGCCAGCAGTTACTCACGAACAAATCCCTACGAGCAGTACTTC
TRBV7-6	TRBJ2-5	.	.	CASSSQGFETQYF	TGTGCCAGCAGCTCCCAGGGATTCGAGACCCAGTACTTC
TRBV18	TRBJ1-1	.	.	CASSPPTGPINTEAFF	TGTGCCAGCTCACCGCCGACAGGCCCTATAAACACTGAAGCTTTCTTT
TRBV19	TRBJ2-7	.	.	CASRRDTYSYEQYF	TGTGCCAGTAGACGGGACACCTACTCCTACGAGCAGTACTTC
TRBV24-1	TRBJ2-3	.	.	CATSAAGLGTDTQYF	TGTGCCACCAGTGCTGCGGGTTTGGGGACAGATACGCAGTATTTT